Listed below are T cell receptor beta chains from one sample, sequenced in a study of cytomegalovirus exposure and HLA in healthy donors. The repertoire was sequenced with immunoSEQ multiplex PCR; TCRdb's copy has only in-frame clones and lacks some. The sample lists about 58,000 clones; roughly 90% were seen once. Sequenced material: PBMCs. Source of these receptors: a man younger than 35 in good health and CMV-seronegative. Both conserved end residues are part of each CDR3. The D gene is left open where the match is weak. Clone size is given for some rows only: seen once, a few or many times, or a class if the clone is expanded.

CDR3 DNA: TGTGCCACCAGCAGAGATCCAGGGGGGTACGAGCAGTACTTC; CDR3 protein: CATSRDPGGYEQYF; D gene: -; clone size: -; J gene: TRBJ2-7; V gene: TRBV15
CDR3 DNA: TGTGCCAGCAGTGAAGCGGGTGGGGCGGGGACCTACAATGAGCAGTTCTTC; CDR3 protein: CASSEAGGAGTYNEQFF; D gene: -; clone size: -; J gene: TRBJ2-1; V gene: TRBV6-1
CDR3 DNA: TGTGCCAGCAGCTTAGGGGGGCAGGGACGTGGCTACACCTTC; CDR3 protein: CASSLGGQGRGYTF; D gene: -; clone size: -; J gene: TRBJ1-2; V gene: TRBV7-9
CDR3 DNA: TGTGCCAGCTCACCAACAGCCCCGCCTACGTCCGAGCAGTACTTC; CDR3 protein: CASSPTAPPTSEQYF; D gene: -; clone size: -; J gene: TRBJ2-7; V gene: TRBV18
CDR3 DNA: TGTGCCAGCAGCTTAGCGTACCGGGACAATGAGCAGTTCTTC; CDR3 protein: CASSLAYRDNEQFF; D gene: -; clone size: -; J gene: TRBJ2-1; V gene: TRBV7-2
CDR3 DNA: TGTGCCAGCAGCTTAGGGACTACCTACGAGCAGTACTTC; CDR3 protein: CASSLGTTYEQYF; D gene: -; clone size: -; J gene: TRBJ2-7; V gene: TRBV7-9
CDR3 DNA: TGCGCCAGCAGCCAATTCTGGGGACTAGCGGGAGGGGGTCGGGATGAGCAGTTCTTC; CDR3 protein: CASSQFWGLAGGGRDEQFF; D gene: TRBD2; clone size: once; J gene: TRBJ2-1; V gene: TRBV4-1
CDR3 DNA: TGTGCCTGGAGTATGGGGCTTGATACGCAGTATTTT; CDR3 protein: CAWSMGLDTQYF; D gene: -; clone size: -; J gene: TRBJ2-3; V gene: TRBV30
CDR3 DNA: TGTGCCAGTAGTCTCCCTCAGAGGGGGGAGACCCAGTACTTC; CDR3 protein: CASSLPQRGETQYF; D gene: -; clone size: -; J gene: TRBJ2-5; V gene: TRBV19
CDR3 DNA: TGTGCCAGTAGACCTAGCGGAACCTACGAGCAGTACTTC; CDR3 protein: CASRPSGTYEQYF; D gene: TRBD2; clone size: -; J gene: TRBJ2-7; V gene: TRBV19
CDR3 DNA: TGTGCCAGCAGCTTGCTCAGCGGGAGCTTGAATGAGCAGTTCTTC; CDR3 protein: CASSLLSGSLNEQFF; D gene: TRBD2; clone size: -; J gene: TRBJ2-1; V gene: TRBV5-4
CDR3 DNA: TGCGCCAGCAGCGCCTGGGGAGTTGCTGAGACCCAGTACTTC; CDR3 protein: CASSAWGVAETQYF; D gene: -; clone size: once; J gene: TRBJ2-5; V gene: TRBV5-1
CDR3 DNA: TGTGCCAGCACTCCCGATACGCAGTATTTT; CDR3 protein: CASTPDTQYF; D gene: -; clone size: -; J gene: TRBJ2-3; V gene: TRBV2
CDR3 DNA: TGTGCCAGCAGCGCCACAGGGGATGGCGGCTACACCTTC; CDR3 protein: CASSATGDGGYTF; D gene: TRBD1; clone size: -; J gene: TRBJ1-2; V gene: TRBV9
CDR3 DNA: TGCGCCAGCAGCCAAGGGGACTGGACAGGGAAGGCCGAGCAGTACTTC; CDR3 protein: CASSQGDWTGKAEQYF; D gene: TRBD1; clone size: -; J gene: TRBJ2-7; V gene: TRBV4-3
CDR3 DNA: TGCGCCAGCAGCAGGGGACTTCAGGACAATGAGCAGTTCTTC; CDR3 protein: CASSRGLQDNEQFF; D gene: -; clone size: -; J gene: TRBJ2-1; V gene: TRBV5-1
CDR3 DNA: TGTGCCAGCAGCGTGACAGGGGGACGTACCGGGGAGCTGTTTTTT; CDR3 protein: CASSVTGGRTGELFF; D gene: TRBD1; clone size: -; J gene: TRBJ2-2; V gene: TRBV9
CDR3 DNA: TGCAGCGTTGAAGATCCCTCCGACTATGGCTACACCTTC; CDR3 protein: CSVEDPSDYGYTF; D gene: -; clone size: -; J gene: TRBJ1-2; V gene: TRBV29-1
CDR3 DNA: TGTGCCAGCAACCCCCCGGGGTACGAGCAGTACTTC; CDR3 protein: CASNPPGYEQYF; D gene: -; clone size: -; J gene: TRBJ2-7; V gene: TRBV27
CDR3 DNA: TGTGCCAGCAGCGTAGCGGGCGGGGCTAATCAAGAGACCCAGTACTTC; CDR3 protein: CASSVAGGANQETQYF; D gene: -; clone size: -; J gene: TRBJ2-5; V gene: TRBV9
CDR3 DNA: TGTGCCAGCAGTGAAAACAGGTGGGGCTATGGCTACACCTTC; CDR3 protein: CASSENRWGYGYTF; D gene: -; clone size: -; J gene: TRBJ1-2; V gene: TRBV6-1
CDR3 DNA: TGTGCCATCAGTGAGGGTGGAGGATCGGTTGGCTACACCTTC; CDR3 protein: CAISEGGGSVGYTF; D gene: -; clone size: -; J gene: TRBJ1-2; V gene: TRBV10-3
CDR3 DNA: TGTGCCAGTAGTGACAGCGCCGATCAGCCCCAGCATTTT; CDR3 protein: CASSDSADQPQHF; D gene: -; clone size: -; J gene: TRBJ1-5; V gene: TRBV19
CDR3 DNA: TGTGCCAGCACCGAAGGTGGGACTGCCTATGGCTACACCTTC; CDR3 protein: CASTEGGTAYGYTF; D gene: -; clone size: -; J gene: TRBJ1-2; V gene: TRBV28
CDR3 DNA: TGTGCCAGCAGCTTAGAGGGAGTAGCCGCTGGAAACACCATATATTTT; CDR3 protein: CASSLEGVAAGNTIYF; D gene: -; clone size: once; J gene: TRBJ1-3; V gene: TRBV7-8